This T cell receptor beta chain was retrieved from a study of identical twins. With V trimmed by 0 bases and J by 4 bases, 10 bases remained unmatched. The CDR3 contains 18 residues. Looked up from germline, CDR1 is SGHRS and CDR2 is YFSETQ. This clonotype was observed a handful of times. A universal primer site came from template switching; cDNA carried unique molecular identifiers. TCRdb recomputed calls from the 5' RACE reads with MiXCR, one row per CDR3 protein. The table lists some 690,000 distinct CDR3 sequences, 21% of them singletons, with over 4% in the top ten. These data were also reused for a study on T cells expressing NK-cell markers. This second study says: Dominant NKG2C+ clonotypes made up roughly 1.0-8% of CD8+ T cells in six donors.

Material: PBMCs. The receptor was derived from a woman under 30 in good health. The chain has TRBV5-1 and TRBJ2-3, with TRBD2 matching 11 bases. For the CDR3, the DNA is TGCGCCAGCAGCTTGGGTGGTAGCGGGGGGGCCGGAGCAGATACGCAGTATTTT. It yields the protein CASSLGGSGGAGADTQYF.